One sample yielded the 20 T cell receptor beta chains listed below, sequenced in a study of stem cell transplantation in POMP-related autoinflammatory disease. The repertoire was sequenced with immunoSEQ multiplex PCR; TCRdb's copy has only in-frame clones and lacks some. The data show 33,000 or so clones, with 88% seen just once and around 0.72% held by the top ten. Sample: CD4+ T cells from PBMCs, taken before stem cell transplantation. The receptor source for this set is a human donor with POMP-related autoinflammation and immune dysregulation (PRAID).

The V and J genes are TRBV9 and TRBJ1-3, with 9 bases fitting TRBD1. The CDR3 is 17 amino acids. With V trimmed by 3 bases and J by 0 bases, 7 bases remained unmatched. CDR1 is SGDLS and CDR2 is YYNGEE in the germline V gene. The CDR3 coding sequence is TGTGCCAGCAGCGCCCGGGACAGGGCTTACTCTGGAAACACCATATATTTT. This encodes CASSARDRAYSGNTIYF.

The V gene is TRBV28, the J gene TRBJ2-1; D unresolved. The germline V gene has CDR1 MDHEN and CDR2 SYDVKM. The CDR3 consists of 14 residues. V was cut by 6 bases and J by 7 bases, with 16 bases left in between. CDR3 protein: CASSPPYALNEQFF. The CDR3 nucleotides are TGTGCCAGCAGCCCCCCCTACGCGTTGAATGAGCAGTTCTTC. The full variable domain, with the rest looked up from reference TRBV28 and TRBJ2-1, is DVKVTQSSRYLVKRTGEKVFLECVQDMDHENMFWYRQDPGLGLRLIYFSYDVKMKEKGDIPEGYSVSREKKERFSLILESASTNQTSMYLCASSPPYALNEQFFGPGTRLTVL.

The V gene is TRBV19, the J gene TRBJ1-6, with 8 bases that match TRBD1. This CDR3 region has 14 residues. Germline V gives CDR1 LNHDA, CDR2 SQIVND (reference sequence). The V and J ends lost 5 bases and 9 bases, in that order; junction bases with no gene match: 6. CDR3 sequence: CASSGFTGGSPLHF. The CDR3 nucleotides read TGTGCCAGTAGTGGGTTCACAGGGGGTTCACCCCTCCACTTT.

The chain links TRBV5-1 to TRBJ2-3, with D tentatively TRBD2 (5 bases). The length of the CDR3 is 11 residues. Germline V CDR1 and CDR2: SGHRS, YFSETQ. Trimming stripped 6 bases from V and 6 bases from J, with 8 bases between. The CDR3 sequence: CASTRGDTQYF. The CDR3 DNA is TGCGCCAGCACCCGAGGGGATACGCAGTATTTT.

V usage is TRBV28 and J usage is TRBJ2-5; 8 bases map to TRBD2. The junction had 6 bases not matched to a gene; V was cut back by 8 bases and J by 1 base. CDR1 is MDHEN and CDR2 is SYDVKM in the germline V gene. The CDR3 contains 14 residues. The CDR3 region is CASATSETQETQYF. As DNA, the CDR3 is TGTGCCAGCGCGACTAGCGAGACCCAAGAGACCCAGTACTTC.

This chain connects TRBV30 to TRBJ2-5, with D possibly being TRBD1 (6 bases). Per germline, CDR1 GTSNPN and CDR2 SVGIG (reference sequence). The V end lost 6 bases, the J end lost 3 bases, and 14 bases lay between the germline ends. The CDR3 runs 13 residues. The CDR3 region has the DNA TGTGCCTGTGGACAGTCGAGGAAAGAGACCCAGTACTTC. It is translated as CACGQSRKETQYF.

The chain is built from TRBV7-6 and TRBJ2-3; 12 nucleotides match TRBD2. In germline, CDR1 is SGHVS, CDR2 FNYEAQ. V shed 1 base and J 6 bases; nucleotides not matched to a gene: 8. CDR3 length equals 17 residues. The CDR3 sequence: CASSLVRLAGGLDTQYF. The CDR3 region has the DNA TGTGCCAGCAGCTTAGTCAGGCTAGCGGGAGGGCTGGATACGCAGTATTTT.

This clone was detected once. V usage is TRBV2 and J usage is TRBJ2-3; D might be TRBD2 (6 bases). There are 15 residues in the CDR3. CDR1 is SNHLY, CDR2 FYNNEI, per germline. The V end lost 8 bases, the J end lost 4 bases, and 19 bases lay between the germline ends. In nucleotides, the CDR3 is TGTGCCAGCGAGGGAAAACGGGAGAATCCAGATACGCAGTATTTT. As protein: CASEGKRENPDTQYF.

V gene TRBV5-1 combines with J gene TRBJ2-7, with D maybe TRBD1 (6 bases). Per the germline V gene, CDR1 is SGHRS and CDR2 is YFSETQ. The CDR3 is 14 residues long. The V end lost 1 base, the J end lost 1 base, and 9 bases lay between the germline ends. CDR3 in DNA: TGCGCCAGCAGCTTGAGACAGGCGTCCTACGAGCAGTACTTC. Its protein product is CASSLRQASYEQYF.

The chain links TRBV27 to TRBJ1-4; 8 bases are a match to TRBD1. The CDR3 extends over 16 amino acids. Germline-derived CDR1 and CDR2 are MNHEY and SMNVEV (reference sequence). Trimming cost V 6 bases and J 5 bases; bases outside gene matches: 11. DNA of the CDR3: TGTGCCAGCAGACCCCGACAGGGGACAGCGAATGAAAAACTGTTTTTT. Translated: CASRPRQGTANEKLFF.

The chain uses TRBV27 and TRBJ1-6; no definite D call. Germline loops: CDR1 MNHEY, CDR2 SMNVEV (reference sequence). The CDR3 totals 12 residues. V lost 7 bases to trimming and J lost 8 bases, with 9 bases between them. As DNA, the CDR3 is TGTGCCAGCAAGTTCATTGATTCACCCCTCCACTTT. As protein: CASKFIDSPLHF.

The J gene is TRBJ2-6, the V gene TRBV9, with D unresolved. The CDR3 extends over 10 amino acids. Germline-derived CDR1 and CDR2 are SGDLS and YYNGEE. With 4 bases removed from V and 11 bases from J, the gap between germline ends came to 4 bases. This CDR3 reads CASSPHVLTF. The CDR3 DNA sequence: TGTGCCAGCAGCCCCCACGTCCTGACTTTC.

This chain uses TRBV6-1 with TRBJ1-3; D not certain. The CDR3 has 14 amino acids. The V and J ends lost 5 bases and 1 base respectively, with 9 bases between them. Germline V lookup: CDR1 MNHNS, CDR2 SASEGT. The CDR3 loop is CASSITDSGNTIYF. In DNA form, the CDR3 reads TGTGCCAGCAGTATCACAGATTCTGGAAACACCATATATTTT.

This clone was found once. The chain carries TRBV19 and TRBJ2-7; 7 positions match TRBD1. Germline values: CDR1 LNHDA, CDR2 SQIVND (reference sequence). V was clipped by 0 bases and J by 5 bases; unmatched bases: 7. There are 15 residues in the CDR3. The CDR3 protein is CASSIDRQGRDEQYF. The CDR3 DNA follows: TGTGCCAGTAGTATAGATCGACAGGGCAGGGACGAGCAGTACTTC. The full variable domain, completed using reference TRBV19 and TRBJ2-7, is DGGITQSPKYLFRKEGQNVTLSCEQNLNHDAMYWYRQDPGQGLRLIYYSQIVNDFQKGDIAEGYSVSREKKESFPLTVTSAQKNPTAFYLCASSIDRQGRDEQYFGPGTRLTVT.

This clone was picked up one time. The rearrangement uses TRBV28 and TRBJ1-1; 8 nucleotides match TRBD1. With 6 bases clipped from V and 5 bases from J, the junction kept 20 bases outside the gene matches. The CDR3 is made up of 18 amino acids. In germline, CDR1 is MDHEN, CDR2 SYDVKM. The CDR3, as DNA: TGTGCCAGCAGCCCCCCGTTAGGACAGGGTGTTTTACAGACTGAAGCTTTCTTT. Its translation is CASSPPLGQGVLQTEAFF.

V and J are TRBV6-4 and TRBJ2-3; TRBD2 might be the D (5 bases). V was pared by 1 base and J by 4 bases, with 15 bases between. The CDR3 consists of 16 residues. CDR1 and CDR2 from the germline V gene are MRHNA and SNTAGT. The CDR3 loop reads CASSDYTEGYSDTQYF. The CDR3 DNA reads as TGTGCCAGCAGTGACTATACCGAGGGATACTCAGATACGCAGTATTTT.

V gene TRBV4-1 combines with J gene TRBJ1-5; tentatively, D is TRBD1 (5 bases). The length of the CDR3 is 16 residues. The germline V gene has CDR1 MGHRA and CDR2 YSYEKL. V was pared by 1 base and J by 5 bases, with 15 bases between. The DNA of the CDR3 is TGCGCCAGCAGCCAAGTTGCCACAGGACATCATCAGCCCCAGCATTTT. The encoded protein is CASSQVATGHHQPQHF.

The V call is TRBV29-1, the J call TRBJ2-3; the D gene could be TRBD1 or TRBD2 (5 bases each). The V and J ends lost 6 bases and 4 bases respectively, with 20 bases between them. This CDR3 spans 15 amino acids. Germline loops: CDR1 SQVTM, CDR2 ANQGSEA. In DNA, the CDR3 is TGCAGCGTCGTGGGACCCCCCTGGGTGGCAGATACGCAGTATTTT. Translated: CSVVGPPWVADTQYF.

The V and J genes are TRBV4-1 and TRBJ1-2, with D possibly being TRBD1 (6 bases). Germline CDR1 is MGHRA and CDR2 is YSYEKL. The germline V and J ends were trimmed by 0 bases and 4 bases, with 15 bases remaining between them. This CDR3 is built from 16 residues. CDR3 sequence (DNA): TGCGCCAGCAGCCAAGAGGGGACATCAGAAGCCTATGGCTACACCTTC. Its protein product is CASSQEGTSEAYGYTF.

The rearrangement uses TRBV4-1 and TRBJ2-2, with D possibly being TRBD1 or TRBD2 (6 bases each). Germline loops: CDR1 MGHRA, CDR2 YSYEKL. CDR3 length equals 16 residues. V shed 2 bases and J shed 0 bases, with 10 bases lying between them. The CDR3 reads CASSQRGGPNTGELFF. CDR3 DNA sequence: TGCGCCAGCAGCCAACGAGGGGGGCCGAACACCGGGGAGCTGTTTTTT.